The present T cell receptor (beta chain) was sequenced within a study of shared clonotypes between healthy human individuals. Overall study findings and caveats: Only a few donors were included, so the genetic and exposure-history diversity represented was limited. Sequencing depth was expected to influence donor clonotype sharing. Shared across four donors were around 5% of the naive CD4 clonotypes.

After removal of 1 base from V and 9 bases from J, the junction contained 8 bases not matched to a gene. Germline V gene data show CDR1 as SGHRS and CDR2 as YFSETQ. The CDR3 covers 15 residues. Data came from immunoSEQ multiplex PCR; TCRdb stores just in-frame clones and leaves some out. The data contain some 2,500,000 clones, roughly 93% of them singletons. Details on this clone: Its antigen is not identified.

It was into CD45RA+ naive and CD45RA-negative memory subsets that the CD4+ cells were split. Material: naive CD4+ T cells from PBMCs. Described subset: CD45RA+ positively selected. The origin of this receptor is a man between 18 and 29 years old in good health. Some clones in this sample may be carry-over from other donors' samples. The V call is TRBV5-1, the J call TRBJ2-1; 9 nucleotides align to TRBD2. CDR3 residues: CASSLWLAGSFEQFF. CDR3 nucleotide sequence: TGCGCCAGCAGCTTGTGGCTAGCGGGATCTTTTGAGCAGTTCTTC.